The 14 T cell receptor beta chains below come from one sample, sequenced in a study of blood T cell repertoires in COVID-19. Sequencing used immunoSEQ multiplex PCR; TCRdb keeps in-frame clones, though not all of them. The table has some 87,000 clones, under 80% seen once. Sequences were obtained from peripheral blood. The receptor set was obtained from a woman aged 80 or over with active or convalescent COVID-19.

The rearrangement uses TRBV18 and TRBJ2-1; 7 bases are shared with TRBD2. V shed 5 bases and J 0 bases; nucleotides not matched to a gene: 16. Germline CDR1 and CDR2: KGHSH and LQKENI. The CDR3 totals 19 residues. CDR3 nucleotides: TGTGCCAGCTCATCACTCTTTTTTGGCGGGGGAGACTCCTACAATGAGCAGTTCTTC. This gives the protein CASSSLFFGGGDSYNEQFF.

The genes are TRBV29-1 and TRBJ1-5; TRBD1 aligns across 9 bases. The germline V gene has CDR1 SQVTM and CDR2 ANQGSEA. Trimming at V came to 6 bases and at J to 6 bases, leaving 15 bases not matched to a gene. The CDR3 spans 16 residues. As DNA, the CDR3 is TGCAGCGTCACAGAAGCCGGGACAGGGTTCTCTCAGCCCCAGCATTTT. Protein product: CSVTEAGTGFSQPQHF.

By frequency in the sample, this clone is medium-sized (0.01 to 0.1%). The chain carries TRBV28 and TRBJ2-1; weak D call: TRBD2 (5 bases). The CDR3 is made up of 13 amino acids. The germline CDR1 and CDR2 sequences are MDHEN and SYDVKM. The germline V and J ends were trimmed by 7 bases and 7 bases, with 14 bases remaining between them. The CDR3 loop is CASTRGPGNEQFF. DNA for the CDR3: TGTGCCAGCACCCGCGGCCCGGGGAATGAGCAGTTCTTC.

This chain connects TRBV24-1 to TRBJ2-5; D might be TRBD1 (5 bases). This CDR3 has 14 residues. Per the germline V gene, CDR1 is KGHDR and CDR2 is SFDVKD. Trimming pared 5 bases from V and 4 bases from J, leaving 13 bases between. The CDR3 nucleotides read TGTGCCACCAGTGGGGCAGGGCCTGTAGAGACCCAGTACTTC. Protein: CATSGAGPVETQYF.

V and J are TRBV2 and TRBJ2-7, with 7 bases fitting TRBD1. The ends lost 6 bases at V and 0 bases at J; junction bases unmatched: 2. This CDR3 region has 13 residues. Germline CDR1 SNHLY, CDR2 FYNNEI. The DNA of the CDR3 is TGTGCCAGCAGGGGACAGATCTCCTACGAGCAGTACTTC. Translated, it gives CASRGQISYEQYF.

The V and J genes are TRBV11-2 and TRBJ1-3; D is perhaps TRBD1 (5 bases). Germline loops: CDR1 SGHAT, CDR2 FQNNGV. This CDR3 has 14 residues. Trimming left V 4 bases short and J 0 bases short, with 7 bases between. The DNA of the CDR3 is TGTGCCAGCAGCTCAGGGTCCTCTGGAAACACCATATATTTT. Translating it yields CASSSGSSGNTIYF. The variable domain in full, with the rest retrieved from reference TRBV11-2 and TRBJ1-3, is EAGVAQSPRYKIIEKRQSVAFWCNPISGHATLYWYQQILGQGPKLLIQFQNNGVVDDSQLPKDRFSAERLKGVDSTLKIQPAKLEDSAVYLCASSSGSSGNTIYFGEGSWLTVV.

This rearrangement joins TRBV7-2 to TRBJ2-3; possible D gene TRBD2, 6 bases. The CDR3 contains 14 residues. The germline V and J ends were trimmed by 8 bases and 1 base, with 13 bases remaining between them. Per germline, CDR1 SGHTA and CDR2 FQGNSA. The CDR3 reads CASLAGYGTDTQYF. DNA for the CDR3: TGTGCCAGCCTTGCGGGATACGGCACAGATACGCAGTATTTT.

The gene calls are TRBV27 and TRBJ1-4; TRBD1 is a possible D gene (6 bases). V lost 6 bases to trimming and J lost 8 bases, with 13 bases between them. Germline V lookup: CDR1 MNHEY, CDR2 SMNVEV (reference sequence). The CDR3 consists of 13 residues. CDR3 amino acids: CASRGGGIEKLFF. In DNA form, the CDR3 reads TGTGCCAGCAGAGGGGGGGGAATCGAAAAACTGTTTTTT.

This chain joins TRBV19 and TRBJ1-5; D possibly corresponds to TRBD1 (5 bases). Germline V lookup: CDR1 LNHDA, CDR2 SQIVND (reference sequence). V was shortened by 0 bases and J by 4 bases, with 10 bases between the two germline ends. The length of the CDR3 is 15 residues. The CDR3 DNA reads as TGTGCCAGTAGTATAGATGGGGCACCAAATCAGCCCCAGCATTTT. It encodes CASSIDGAPNQPQHF.

The genes are TRBV27 and TRBJ1-5, with D possibly being TRBD1 (5 bases). The V end lost 4 bases, the J end lost 2 bases, and 9 bases lay between the germline ends. This CDR3 contains 14 residues. Germline CDR1 and CDR2: MNHEY and SMNVEV (reference sequence). The CDR3, as DNA: TGTGCCAGCAGTTCGACAGAAGGCAATCAGCCCCAGCATTTT. As protein: CASSSTEGNQPQHF.

The chain uses TRBV15 and TRBJ1-1; the D is unclear. Germline-derived CDR1 and CDR2 are LNHNV and YYDKDF (reference sequence). This CDR3 region has 15 residues. V was shortened by 3 bases and J by 1 base, with 12 bases between the two germline ends. The CDR3 coding sequence is TGTGCCACCAGCAGGGGGTTTGAGGGGAACACTGAAGCTTTCTTT. It is translated as CATSRGFEGNTEAFF.

The chain couples TRBV6-5 to TRBJ2-1, with 10 nucleotides matching TRBD1. This CDR3 has 15 residues. The V gene's germline CDR1 is MNHEY and CDR2 SVGAGI. After removal of 0 bases from V and 6 bases from J, the junction contained 2 bases not matched to a gene. Written as DNA, the CDR3 is TGTGCCAGCAGTTACTCTTGGACAGGGGGCAATGAGCAGTTCTTC. Translation gives CASSYSWTGGNEQFF.

The table lists this clone with a count of one. The rearrangement uses TRBV7-2 and TRBJ2-7, with D perhaps matching TRBD1 (5 bases). The CDR3 spans 12 residues. Germline-derived CDR1 and CDR2 are SGHTA and FQGNSA. Trimming stripped 0 bases from V and 6 bases from J, with 6 bases between. This CDR3 reads CASSLAQGEQYF. The CDR3 DNA reads TGTGCCAGCAGCTTAGCGCAGGGCGAGCAGTACTTC. Complete variable domain (other parts from reference TRBV7-2 and TRBJ2-7): GAGVSQSPSNKVTEKGKDVELRCDPISGHTALYWYRQSLGQGLEFLIYFQGNSAPDKSGLPSDRFSAERTGGSVSTLTIQRTQQEDSAVYLCASSLAQGEQYFGPGTRLTVT.

V gene TRBV3-1 (or the pseudogene TRBV3-2) combines with J gene TRBJ2-2; TRBD1 is a possible D gene (6 bases). Looked up from germline, CDR1 is LGHDT and CDR2 is YNNKEL (reference sequence). V was shortened by 5 bases and J by 6 bases, with 13 bases between the two germline ends. This CDR3 comprises 14 residues. This chain's CDR3 is CASSNGQLAGELFF. DNA of the CDR3: TGTGCCAGCAGCAACGGACAGTTGGCCGGGGAGCTGTTTTTT.